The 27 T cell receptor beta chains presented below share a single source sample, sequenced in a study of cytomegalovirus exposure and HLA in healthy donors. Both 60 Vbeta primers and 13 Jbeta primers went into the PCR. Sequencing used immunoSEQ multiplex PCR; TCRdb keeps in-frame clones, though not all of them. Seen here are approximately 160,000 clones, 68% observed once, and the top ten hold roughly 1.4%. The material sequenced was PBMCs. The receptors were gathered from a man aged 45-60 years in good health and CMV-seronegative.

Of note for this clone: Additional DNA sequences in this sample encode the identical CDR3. CDR3 sequence (DNA): TGCGCCAGCAGCCAAGCAGGGAACTATGGCTACACCTTC. The encoded protein is CASSQAGNYGYTF. The chain links TRBV4-3 to TRBJ1-2; possibly TRBD1 for D (5 bases). V lost 1 base and J lost 2, with 5 bases in between. CDR1 is LGHNA, CDR2 YSLEER, per germline. The CDR3 loop spans 13 amino acids.

The CDR3 protein is CASSQGTGEGPLHF. DNA for the CDR3: TGTGCCAGCAGCCAAGGGACAGGGGAAGGACCCCTCCACTTT. The chain has TRBV7-3 and TRBJ1-6; 10 bases map to TRBD1. CDR3 size: 14 residues. CDR1 is SGHTA and CDR2 is FQGTGA in the germline V gene. V lost 5 bases and J lost 12; bases outside the gene matches: 7.

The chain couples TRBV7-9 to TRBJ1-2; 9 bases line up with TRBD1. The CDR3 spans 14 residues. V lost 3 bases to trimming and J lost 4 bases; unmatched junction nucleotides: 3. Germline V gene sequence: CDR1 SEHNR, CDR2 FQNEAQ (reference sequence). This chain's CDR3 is CASSLGQGLYGYTF. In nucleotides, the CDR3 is TGTGCCAGCAGCTTGGGACAGGGCCTCTATGGCTACACCTTC.

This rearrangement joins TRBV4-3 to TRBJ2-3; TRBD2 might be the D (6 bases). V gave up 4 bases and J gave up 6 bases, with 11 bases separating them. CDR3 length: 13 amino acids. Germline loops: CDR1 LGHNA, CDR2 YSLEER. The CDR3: CASSLGGADTQYF. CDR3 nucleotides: TGCGCCAGCAGCCTTGGCGGGGCGGATACGCAGTATTTT.

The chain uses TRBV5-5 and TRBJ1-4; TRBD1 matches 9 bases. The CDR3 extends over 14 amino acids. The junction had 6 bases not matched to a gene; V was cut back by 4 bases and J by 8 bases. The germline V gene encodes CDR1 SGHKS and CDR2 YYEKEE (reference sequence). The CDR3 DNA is TGTGCCAGCAGCACGGACAGGGGCGGAGAAAAACTGTTTTTT. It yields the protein CASSTDRGGEKLFF. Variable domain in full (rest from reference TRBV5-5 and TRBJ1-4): DAGVTQSPTHLIKTRGQQVTLRCSPISGHKSVSWYQQVLGQGPQFIFQYYEKEERGRGNFPDRFSARQFPNYSSELNVNALLLGDSALYLCASSTDRGGEKLFFGSGTQLSVL.

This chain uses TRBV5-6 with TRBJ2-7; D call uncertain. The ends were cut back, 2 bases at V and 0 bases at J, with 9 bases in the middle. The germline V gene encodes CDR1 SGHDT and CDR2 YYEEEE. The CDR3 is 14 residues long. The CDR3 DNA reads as TGTGCCAGCAGCTTTACCAGATTCTCCTACGAGCAGTACTTC. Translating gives CASSFTRFSYEQYF.

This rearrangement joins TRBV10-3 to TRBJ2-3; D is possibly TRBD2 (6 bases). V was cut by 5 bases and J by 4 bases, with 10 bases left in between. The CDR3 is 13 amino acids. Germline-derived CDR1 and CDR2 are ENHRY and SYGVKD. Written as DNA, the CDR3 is TGTGCCATCAGTCTAGGGACTCCAGATACGCAGTATTTT. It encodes CAISLGTPDTQYF.

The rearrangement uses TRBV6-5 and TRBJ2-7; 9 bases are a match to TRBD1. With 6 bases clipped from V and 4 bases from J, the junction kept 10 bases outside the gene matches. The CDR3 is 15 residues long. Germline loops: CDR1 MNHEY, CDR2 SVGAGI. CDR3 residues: CASRAAGTGSYEQYF. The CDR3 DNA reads TGTGCCAGCAGGGCCGCCGGGACAGGGTCTTACGAGCAGTACTTC.

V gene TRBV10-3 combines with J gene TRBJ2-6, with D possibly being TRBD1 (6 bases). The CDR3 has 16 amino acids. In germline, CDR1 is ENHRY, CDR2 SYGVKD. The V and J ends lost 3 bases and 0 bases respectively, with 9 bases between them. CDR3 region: CAISEDRSSGANVLTF. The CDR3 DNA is TGTGCCATCAGTGAAGACAGGAGCTCTGGGGCCAACGTCCTGACTTTC.

The CDR3 spells CASSPLAGEGETQYF. As DNA, the CDR3 is TGTGCCAGCAGCCCGCTAGCGGGGGAAGGAGAGACCCAGTACTTC. V and J are TRBV4-2 and TRBJ2-5; 10 bases match TRBD2. CDR3 size: 15 residues. Germline CDR1 LGHNA, CDR2 YNFKEQ. J lost 4 bases, V lost 4 bases, and 6 bases had no gene match.

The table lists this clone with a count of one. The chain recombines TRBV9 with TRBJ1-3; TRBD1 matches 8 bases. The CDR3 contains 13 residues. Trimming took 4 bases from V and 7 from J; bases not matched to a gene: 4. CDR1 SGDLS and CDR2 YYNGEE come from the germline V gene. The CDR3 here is CASSMDRVNTIYF. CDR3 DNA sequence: TGTGCCAGCAGCATGGACAGGGTGAACACCATATATTTT.

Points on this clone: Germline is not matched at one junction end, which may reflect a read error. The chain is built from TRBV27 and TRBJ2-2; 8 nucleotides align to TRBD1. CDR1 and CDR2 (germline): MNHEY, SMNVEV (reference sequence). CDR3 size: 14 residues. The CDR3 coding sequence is TGTGCCAGCACCTTAGACAGGGGAGCCGGGGTGCTGTTTTTT. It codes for CASTLDRGAGVLFF.

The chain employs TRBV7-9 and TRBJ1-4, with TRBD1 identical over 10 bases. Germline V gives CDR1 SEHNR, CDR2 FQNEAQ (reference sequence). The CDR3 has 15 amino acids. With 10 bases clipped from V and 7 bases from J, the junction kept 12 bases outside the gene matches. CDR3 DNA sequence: TGTGCCACCGGGACAGGGGCCTTAATTACTGAAAAACTGTTTTTT. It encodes CATGTGALITEKLFF.

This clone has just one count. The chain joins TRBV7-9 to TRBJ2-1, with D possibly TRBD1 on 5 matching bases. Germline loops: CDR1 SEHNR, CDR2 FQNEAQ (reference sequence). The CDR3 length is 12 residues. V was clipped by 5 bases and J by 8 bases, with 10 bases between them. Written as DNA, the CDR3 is TGTGCCAGCAGCCTCACAGGCGATGAGCAGTTCTTC. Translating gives CASSLTGDEQFF. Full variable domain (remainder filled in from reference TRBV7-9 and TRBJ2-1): DTGVSQNPRHKITKRGQNVTFRCDPISEHNRLYWYRQTLGQGPEFLTYFQNEAQLEKSRLLSDRFSAERPKGSFSTLEIQRTEQGDSAMYLCASSLTGDEQFFGPGTRLTVL.

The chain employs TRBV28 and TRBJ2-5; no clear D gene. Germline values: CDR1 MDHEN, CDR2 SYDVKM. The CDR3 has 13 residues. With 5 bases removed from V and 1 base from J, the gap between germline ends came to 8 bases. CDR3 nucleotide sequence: TGTGCCAGCAGTAAGCACCCCCAAGAGACCCAGTACTTC. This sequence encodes CASSKHPQETQYF.

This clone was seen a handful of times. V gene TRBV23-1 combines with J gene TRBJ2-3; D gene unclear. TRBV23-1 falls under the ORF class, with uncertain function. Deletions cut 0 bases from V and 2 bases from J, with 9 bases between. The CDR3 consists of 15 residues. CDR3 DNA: TGCGCCAGCAGTCAATCGACACCGTTCACAGATACGCAGTATTTT. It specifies CASSQSTPFTDTQYF.

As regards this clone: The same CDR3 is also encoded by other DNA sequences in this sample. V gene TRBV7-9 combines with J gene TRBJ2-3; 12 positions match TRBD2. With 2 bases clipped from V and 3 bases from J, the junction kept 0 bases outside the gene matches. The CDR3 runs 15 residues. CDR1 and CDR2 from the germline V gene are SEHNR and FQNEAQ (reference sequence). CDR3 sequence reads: CASSLTSGGTDTQYF. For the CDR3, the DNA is TGTGCCAGCAGCTTAACTAGCGGGGGGACAGATACGCAGTATTTT. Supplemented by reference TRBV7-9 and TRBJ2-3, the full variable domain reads DTGVSQNPRHKITKRGQNVTFRCDPISEHNRLYWYRQTLGQGPEFLTYFQNEAQLEKSRLLSDRFSAERPKGSFSTLEIQRTEQGDSAMYLCASSLTSGGTDTQYFGPGTRLTVL.

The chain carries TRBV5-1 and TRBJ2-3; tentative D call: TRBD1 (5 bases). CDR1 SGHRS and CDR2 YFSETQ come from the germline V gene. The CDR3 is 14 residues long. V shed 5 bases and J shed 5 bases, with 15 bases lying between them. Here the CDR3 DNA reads TGCGCCAGCAGTTCTCGGACATATGGAGATACGCAGTATTTT. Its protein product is CASSSRTYGDTQYF.

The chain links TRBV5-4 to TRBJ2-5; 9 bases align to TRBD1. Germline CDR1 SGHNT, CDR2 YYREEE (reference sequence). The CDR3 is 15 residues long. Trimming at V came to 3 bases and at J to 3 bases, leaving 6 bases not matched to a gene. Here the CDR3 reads CASSWRQGGEETQYF. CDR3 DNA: TGTGCCAGCAGCTGGCGACAGGGGGGGGAAGAGACCCAGTACTTC.

The CDR3 spells CASSFEQGTYEQYF. CDR3 nucleotide sequence: TGTGCCAGCAGTTTTGAACAGGGGACCTACGAGCAGTACTTC. The chain joins TRBV28 to TRBJ2-7, with 7 bases that match TRBD1. Germline CDR1 reads MDHEN; CDR2 reads SYDVKM. Losses at the gene ends were 3 bases for V and 2 bases for J; bases not matched to a gene: 4. CDR3 size: 14 residues.

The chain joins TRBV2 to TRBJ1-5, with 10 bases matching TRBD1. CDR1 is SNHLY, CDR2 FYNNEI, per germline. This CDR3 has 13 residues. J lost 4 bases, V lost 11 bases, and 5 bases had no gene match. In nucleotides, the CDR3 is TGTGCCTGCCGGGACAGGGGAAATCAGCCCCAGCATTTT. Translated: CACRDRGNQPQHF.

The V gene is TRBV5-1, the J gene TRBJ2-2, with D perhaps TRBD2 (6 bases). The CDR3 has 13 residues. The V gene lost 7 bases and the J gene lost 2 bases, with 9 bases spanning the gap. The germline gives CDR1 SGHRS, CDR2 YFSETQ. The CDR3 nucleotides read TGCGCCAGCTCCGGGACTAACACCGGGGAGCTGTTTTTT. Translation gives CASSGTNTGELFF.

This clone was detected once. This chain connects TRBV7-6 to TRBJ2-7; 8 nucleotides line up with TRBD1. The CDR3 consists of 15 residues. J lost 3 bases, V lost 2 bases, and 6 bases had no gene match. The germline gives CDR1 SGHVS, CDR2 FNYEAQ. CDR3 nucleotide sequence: TGTGCCAGCAGCTTACGGCGGACAGGGAGCTACGAGCAGTACTTC. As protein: CASSLRRTGSYEQYF.

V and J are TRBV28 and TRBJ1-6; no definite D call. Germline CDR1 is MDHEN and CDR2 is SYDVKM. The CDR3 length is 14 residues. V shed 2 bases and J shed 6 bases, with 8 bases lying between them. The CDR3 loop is CASSLTQINSPLHF. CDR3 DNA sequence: TGTGCCAGCAGTTTAACGCAGATTAATTCACCCCTCCACTTT.

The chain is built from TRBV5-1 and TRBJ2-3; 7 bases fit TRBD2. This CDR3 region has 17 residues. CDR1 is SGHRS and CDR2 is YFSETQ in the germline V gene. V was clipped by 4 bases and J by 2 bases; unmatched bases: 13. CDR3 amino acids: CASSRDYPALYTDTQYF. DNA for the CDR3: TGCGCCAGCAGCCGGGACTACCCCGCTTTATACACAGATACGCAGTATTTT.

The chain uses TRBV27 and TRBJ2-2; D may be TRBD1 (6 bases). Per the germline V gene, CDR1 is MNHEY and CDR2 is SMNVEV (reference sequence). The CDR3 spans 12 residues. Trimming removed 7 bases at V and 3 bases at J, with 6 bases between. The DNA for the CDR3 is TGTGCCAGCAAGGGGGACACCGGGGAGCTGTTTTTT. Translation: CASKGDTGELFF.

CDR3 in amino acids: CASSLAYTGSSYEQYF. In nucleotides, the CDR3 is TGCGCCAGCAGCTTGGCCTACACAGGGTCCTCCTACGAGCAGTACTTC. The V gene is TRBV5-1, the J gene TRBJ2-7, with TRBD1 as a possible D gene (6 bases). The V end was cut by 0 bases, the J end by 0 bases, with 13 bases between. There are 16 residues in the CDR3. The germline V gene encodes CDR1 SGHRS and CDR2 YFSETQ.